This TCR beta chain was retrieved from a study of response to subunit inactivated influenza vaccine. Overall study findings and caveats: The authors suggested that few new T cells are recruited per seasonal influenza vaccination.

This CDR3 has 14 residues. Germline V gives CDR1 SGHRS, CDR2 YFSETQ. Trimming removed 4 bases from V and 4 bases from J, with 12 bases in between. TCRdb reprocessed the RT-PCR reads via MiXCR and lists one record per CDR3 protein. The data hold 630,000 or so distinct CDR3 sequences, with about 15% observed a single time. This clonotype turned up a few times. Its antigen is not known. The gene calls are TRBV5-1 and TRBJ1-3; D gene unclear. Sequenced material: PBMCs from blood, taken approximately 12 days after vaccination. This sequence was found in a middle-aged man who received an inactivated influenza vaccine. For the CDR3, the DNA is TGCGCCAGCAGCGAAGGGCCGGGGGGAAACACCATATATTTT. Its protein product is CASSEGPGGNTIYF.